The clone carrying this TCR beta chain was picked up a small number of times. This sample stems from a study of T-cell reconstitution after alpha-beta-depleted transplantation in children. V dropped 3 bases and J dropped 7; count of bases not matched to a gene: 13. The CDR3 loop spans 17 amino acids. Germline assignment: CDR1 SGHRS and CDR2 YFSETQ. Unique molecular identifiers tagged the TCRbeta library. TCRdb reanalysed the PCR reads using MiXCR and keeps one entry per CDR3 protein. The data contain 200,000 to 250,000 distinct CDR3 sequences, about 9.5% of them singletons. Source: PBMCs from the stem cell graft donor, taken from the stem cell graft. This receptor was taken from a human donor who donated a stem cell graft to a child with acute lymphoblastic leukemia. V and J are TRBV5-1 and TRBJ2-1, with 10 nucleotides matching TRBD1. The DNA of the CDR3 is TGCGCCAGCAGCTCCATACTGACAGGGGGCATGGGGAATGAGCAGTTCTTC. This encodes CASSSILTGGMGNEQFF.